This T cell receptor (beta chain) was recovered during a study of blood T cell repertoires in COVID-19. The data were produced by immunoSEQ multiplex PCR, yet TCRdb's version contains in-frame clones alone and is incomplete. The sample lists 250,000 to 350,000 clones; around 89% were seen once. The sample holds a few counts of this clone. The sequenced sample consisted of peripheral blood. The receptor's source is a woman aged 45-59 years with active or convalescent COVID-19.

CDR3 sequence: CASSLDVGSSYEQYF. Written as DNA, the CDR3 is TGTGCCAGCAGCTTGGATGTAGGGAGCTCCTACGAGCAGTACTTC. This chain joins TRBV5-6 and TRBJ2-7; TRBD2 is a possible D gene (5 bases). CDR3 length: 15 amino acids. V was cut by 0 bases and J by 0 bases, with 10 bases left in between. Germline CDR1 reads SGHDT; CDR2 reads YYEEEE. Combining the CDR3 with reference TRBV5-6 and TRBJ2-7 gives the whole variable domain DAGVTQSPTHLIKTRGQQVTLRCSPKSGHDTVSWYQQALGQGPQFIFQYYEEEERQRGNFPDRFSGHQFPNYSSELNVNALLLGDSALYLCASSLDVGSSYEQYFGPGTRLTVT.